The 21 T cell receptor beta chains below come from one sample, sequenced in a study of blood T cell repertoires in COVID-19. TCRdb keeps only in-frame clones here, not all; method: immunoSEQ multiplex PCR. The table shows approximately 180,000 clones, with roughly nine tenths occurring only once. The sample comprised PBMCs or T cells enriched from blood (not recorded which). These receptors all stem from a human donor with acute COVID-19. The donor label of this sample is uncertain.

The chain is built from TRBV3-1 (or the pseudogene TRBV3-2) and TRBJ2-5; D remains unclear. The CDR3 runs 16 residues. Per germline, CDR1 LGHDT and CDR2 YNNKEL (reference sequence). Trimming removed 4 bases at V and 1 base at J, with 16 bases between. CDR3 nucleotides: TGTGCCAGCAGCCCGCTTAATTTCCCGGGCCAAGAGACCCAGTACTTC. This translates into CASSPLNFPGQETQYF.

This chain connects TRBV18 to TRBJ2-7, with 10 bases matching TRBD2. Germline V gene sequence: CDR1 KGHSH, CDR2 LQKENI. V shed 1 base and J 4 bases; nucleotides not matched to a gene: 1. This CDR3 region has 14 residues. CDR3 in DNA: TGTGCCAGCTCACCACAGCGGGGGGGTTACGAGCAGTACTTC. It yields the protein CASSPQRGGYEQYF.

This clone was recorded a few times. The V gene is TRBV7-6, the J gene TRBJ2-2, with D hard to call. This CDR3 comprises 13 residues. Germline V gene data show CDR1 as SGHVS and CDR2 as FNYEAQ. The V end was cut by 1 base, the J end by 5 bases, with 5 bases between. The CDR3 spells CASSLERTGELFF. CDR3 in DNA: TGTGCCAGCAGCTTAGAGCGAACCGGGGAGCTGTTTTTT. The entire variable domain, with the rest obtained from reference TRBV7-6 and TRBJ2-2, is as follows: GAGVSQSPRYKVTKRGQDVALRCDPISGHVSLYWYRQALGQGPEFLTYFNYEAQQDKSGLPNDRFSAERPEGSISTLTIQRTEQRDSAMYRCASSLERTGELFFGEGSRLTVL.

The genes are TRBV9 and TRBJ2-2, with D possibly matching TRBD2 (6 bases). The CDR3 is 15 residues long. Deletions cut 3 bases from V and 4 bases from J, with 13 bases between. Germline V lookup: CDR1 SGDLS, CDR2 YYNGEE. CDR3 coding DNA: TGTGCCAGCAGCGCCCTTACGGGGGTCACCGGGGAGCTGTTTTTT. It specifies CASSALTGVTGELFF.

CDR3 coding DNA: TGTGCCAGCAGCCAAGTGGAGGCCCCTGTCTCTGGGGCCAACGTCCTGACTTTC. Translated: CASSQVEAPVSGANVLTF. This sequence joins TRBV14 and TRBJ2-6, with a possible D match to TRBD2 (5 bases). The V end lost 1 base, the J end lost 0 bases, and 13 bases lay between the germline ends. There are 18 residues in the CDR3. Germline CDR1 reads SGHDN; CDR2 reads FVKESK.

The chain is built from TRBV30 and TRBJ2-7, with D tentatively TRBD1 (5 bases). The CDR3 sequence is 11 residues long. In germline, CDR1 is GTSNPN, CDR2 SVGIG (reference sequence). V was pared by 2 bases and J by 3 bases, with 5 bases between. The CDR3 DNA is TGTGCCTGGAGTAGGGGCTACGAGCAGTACTTC. Protein: CAWSRGYEQYF. The whole variable domain, filled in from reference TRBV30 and TRBJ2-7, reads SQTIHQWPATLVQPVGSPLSLECTVEGTSNPNLYWYRQAAGRGLQLLFYSVGIGQISSEVPQNLSASRPQDRQFILSSKKLLLSDSGFYLCAWSRGYEQYFGPGTRLTVT.

This chain links TRBV7-9 with TRBJ1-1; the match to TRBD1 covers 12 bases. Germline-derived CDR1 and CDR2 are SEHNR and FQNEAQ (reference sequence). Trimming at V came to 4 bases and at J to 0 bases, leaving 9 bases not matched to a gene. CDR3 size: 18 residues. The CDR3 nucleotides are TGTGCCAGCAGCTCTCTGGGACAGGGGGCGAGCATGAACACTGAAGCTTTCTTT. This gives the protein CASSSLGQGASMNTEAFF. Complete variable domain (other parts from reference TRBV7-9 and TRBJ1-1): DTGVSQNPRHKITKRGQNVTFRCDPISEHNRLYWYRQTLGQGPEFLTYFQNEAQLEKSRLLSDRFSAERPKGSFSTLEIQRTEQGDSAMYLCASSSLGQGASMNTEAFFGQGTRLTVV.

The V call is TRBV6-4, the J call TRBJ2-2; no clear D gene. The CDR3 has 14 residues. Trimming removed 2 bases from V and 4 bases from J, with 8 bases in between. Germline V gene lookup returns CDR1 MRHNA and CDR2 SNTAGT. CDR3 nucleotides: TGTGCCAGCAGTGACCTGGGCTTCACCGGGGAGCTGTTTTTT. Protein product: CASSDLGFTGELFF.

The V and J genes are TRBV3-1 (or the pseudogene TRBV3-2) and TRBJ1-4, with TRBD1 as a possible D gene (5 bases). V was cut by 4 bases and J by 10 bases, with 19 bases left in between. This CDR3 spans 15 amino acids. Germline loops: CDR1 LGHDT, CDR2 YNNKEL (reference sequence). CDR3 loop: CASSLRGAGNPKLFF. CDR3 DNA: TGTGCCAGCAGCCTCCGGGGCGCGGGGAACCCAAAACTGTTTTTT.

The CDR3 DNA sequence: TGTGCCAGCAGTCCATGGAGGGGTTCTGGCTCTGGGGCCAACGTCCTGACTTTC. Amino acids: CASSPWRGSGSGANVLTF. The chain employs TRBV6-6 and TRBJ2-6; D perhaps matches TRBD2 (6 bases). The V and J ends lost 5 bases and 0 bases respectively, with 17 bases between them. This CDR3 has 18 residues. From germline, CDR1 is MNHNY and CDR2 SVGAGI (reference sequence).

J is TRBJ1-3 and V is TRBV5-6; tentatively, D is TRBD1 (5 bases). CDR1 and CDR2 (germline): SGHDT, YYEEEE. The V and J ends lost 4 bases and 4 bases respectively, with 12 bases between them. CDR3 length equals 14 residues. Written as DNA, the CDR3 is TGTGCCAGCAGCAACAGGTTGAGAGGAAACACCATATATTTT. It encodes CASSNRLRGNTIYF. The variable domain in full, with the rest retrieved from reference TRBV5-6 and TRBJ1-3, is DAGVTQSPTHLIKTRGQQVTLRCSPKSGHDTVSWYQQALGQGPQFIFQYYEEEERQRGNFPDRFSGHQFPNYSSELNVNALLLGDSALYLCASSNRLRGNTIYFGEGSWLTVV.

This chain links TRBV7-2 with TRBJ1-1; D unresolved. Trimming stripped 3 bases from V and 2 bases from J, with 10 bases between. Per germline, CDR1 SGHTA and CDR2 FQGNSA. The CDR3 extends over 14 amino acids. The CDR3 sequence is CASSLFTRNTEAFF. The CDR3 DNA reads TGTGCCAGCAGCTTGTTTACACGTAACACTGAAGCTTTCTTT.

Worth noting for this clone: This sample also contains other DNA sequences that code for the same CDR3. The chain links TRBV28 to TRBJ1-2, with TRBD1 identical over 10 bases. Germline V gene data show CDR1 as MDHEN and CDR2 as SYDVKM. CDR3 size: 14 residues. Unmatched junction bases numbered 3, after V lost 3 bases and J lost 5 bases. The CDR3 reads CASSLGDRGYGYTF. In DNA form, the CDR3 reads TGTGCCAGCAGTTTGGGGGACAGGGGTTATGGCTACACCTTC.

The chain couples TRBV10-2 to TRBJ1-2; D possibly corresponds to TRBD1 (6 bases). The CDR3 is 13 residues long. Germline V lookup: CDR1 WSHSY, CDR2 SAAADI. Trimming removed 3 bases at V and 4 bases at J, with 9 bases between. Here the CDR3 reads CASSEGGSYGYTF. Here the CDR3 DNA reads TGCGCCAGCAGTGAAGGGGGTTCCTATGGCTACACCTTC.

This chain joins TRBV27 and TRBJ2-7, with a weak D call TRBD2 (6 bases). V was shortened by 3 bases and J by 0 bases, with 15 bases between the two germline ends. Germline loops: CDR1 MNHEY, CDR2 SMNVEV (reference sequence). This CDR3 spans 16 amino acids. CDR3 residues: CASSFSAGPSSYEQYF. As DNA, the CDR3 is TGTGCCAGCAGTTTTTCCGCGGGGCCTAGCTCCTACGAGCAGTACTTC.

The genes are TRBV6-2 or TRBV6-3 and TRBJ2-7, with 7 bases identical to TRBD1. The CDR3 loop spans 14 amino acids. Germline V gene data show CDR1 as MNHEY and CDR2 as SVGEGT. The ends lost 6 bases at V and 2 bases at J; junction bases unmatched: 7. The CDR3 sequence is CASSPGQDPYEQYF. CDR3 in DNA: TGTGCCAGCAGCCCCGGACAGGACCCCTACGAGCAGTACTTC.

The J gene is TRBJ2-7, the V gene TRBV6-5; a weak D match, TRBD2 (5 bases). Germline assignment: CDR1 MNHEY and CDR2 SVGAGI. The germline V and J ends were trimmed by 6 bases and 1 base, with 16 bases remaining between them. The CDR3 runs 15 residues. The CDR3: CASRGMDFPSYEQYF. CDR3 bases: TGTGCCAGCAGGGGCATGGACTTCCCGTCCTACGAGCAGTACTTC.

The genes are TRBV6-5 and TRBJ1-6, with 8 bases that match TRBD1. The CDR3 consists of 15 residues. Per the germline V gene, CDR1 is MNHEY and CDR2 is SVGAGI. J gave up 9 bases and V 0 bases, and 4 bases lay outside the gene matches. The CDR3 here is CASSYSQGASSPLHF. CDR3 sequence (DNA): TGTGCCAGCAGTTACTCGCAGGGGGCAAGTTCACCCCTCCACTTT.

The V gene is TRBV19, the J gene TRBJ2-1; 9 bases agree with TRBD2. CDR1 LNHDA and CDR2 SQIVND come from the germline V gene (reference sequence). The V segment lost 2 bases and the J segment 7 bases; nucleotides outside the gene matches: 6. This CDR3 is 15 amino acids long. In DNA, the CDR3 is TGTGCCAGTAGTATAATAGCGGGGGTCCGAAATGAGCAGTTCTTC. It translates to CASSIIAGVRNEQFF. The variable domain in full, completed from reference TRBV19 and TRBJ2-1, reads DGGITQSPKYLFRKEGQNVTLSCEQNLNHDAMYWYRQDPGQGLRLIYYSQIVNDFQKGDIAEGYSVSREKKESFPLTVTSAQKNPTAFYLCASSIIAGVRNEQFFGPGTRLTVL.

J is TRBJ1-3 and V is TRBV5-1; 7 bases fit TRBD1. This CDR3 spans 14 amino acids. The junction had 2 bases not matched to a gene; V was cut back by 2 bases and J by 3 bases. Germline CDR1 and CDR2: SGHRS and YFSETQ. This CDR3 is CASSLGGRGNTIYF. CDR3 sequence (DNA): TGCGCCAGCAGCTTAGGGGGCCGTGGAAACACCATATATTTT.

The chain uses TRBV11-2 and TRBJ2-7, with D possibly TRBD1 on 6 matching bases. Germline V CDR1 and CDR2: SGHAT, FQNNGV. The length of the CDR3 is 14 residues. Deletions cut 0 bases from V and 3 bases from J, with 9 bases between. The CDR3 loop is CASSLEDSVYEQYF. The CDR3 bases are TGTGCCAGCAGCTTAGAGGACAGTGTCTACGAGCAGTACTTC. The full variable domain, rest sourced from reference TRBV11-2 and TRBJ2-7, is EAGVAQSPRYKIIEKRQSVAFWCNPISGHATLYWYQQILGQGPKLLIQFQNNGVVDDSQLPKDRFSAERLKGVDSTLKIQPAKLEDSAVYLCASSLEDSVYEQYFGPGTRLTVT.